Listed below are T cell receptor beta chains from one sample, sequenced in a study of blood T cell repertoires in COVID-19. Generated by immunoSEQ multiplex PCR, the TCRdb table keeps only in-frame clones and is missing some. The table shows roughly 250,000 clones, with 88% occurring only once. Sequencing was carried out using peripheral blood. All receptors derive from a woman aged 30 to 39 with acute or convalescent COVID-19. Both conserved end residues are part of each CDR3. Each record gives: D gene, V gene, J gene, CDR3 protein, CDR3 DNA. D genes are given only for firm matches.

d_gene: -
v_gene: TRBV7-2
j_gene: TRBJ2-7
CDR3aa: CASSLGPGSSYEQYF
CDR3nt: TGTGCCAGCAGCTTAGGACCGGGGAGCTCCTACGAGCAGTACTTC

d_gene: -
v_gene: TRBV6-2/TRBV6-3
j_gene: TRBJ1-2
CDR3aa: CASSAGSFYGYTF
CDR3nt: TGTGCCAGCAGTGCCGGGAGCTTCTATGGCTACACCTTC

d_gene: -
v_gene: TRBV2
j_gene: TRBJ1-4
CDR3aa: CASSEGGGLFEKLFF
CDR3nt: TGTGCCAGCAGTGAAGGTGGAGGGTTATTTGAAAAACTGTTTTTT

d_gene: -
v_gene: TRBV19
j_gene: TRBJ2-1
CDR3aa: CASSVRVNEQFF
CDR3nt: TGTGCCAGTAGTGTCAGGGTTAATGAGCAGTTCTTC

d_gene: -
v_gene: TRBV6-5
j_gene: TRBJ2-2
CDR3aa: CASLEAGGTGELFF
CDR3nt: TGTGCCAGCCTAGAAGCGGGTGGGACCGGGGAGCTGTTTTTT

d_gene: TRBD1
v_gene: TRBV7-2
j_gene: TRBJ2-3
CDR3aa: CASSNRQGLPTDTQYF
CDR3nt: TGTGCCAGCAGCAATCGACAGGGTTTGCCGACAGATACGCAGTATTTT

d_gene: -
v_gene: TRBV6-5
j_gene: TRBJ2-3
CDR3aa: CASSAGGKGTDTQYF
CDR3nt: TGTGCCAGCAGCGCCGGGGGTAAGGGCACAGATACGCAGTATTTT

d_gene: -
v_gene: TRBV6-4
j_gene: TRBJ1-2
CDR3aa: CASSEFFRDTGDSGYTF
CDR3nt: TGTGCCAGCAGTGAGTTTTTCCGAGATACGGGGGATTCCGGCTACACCTTC

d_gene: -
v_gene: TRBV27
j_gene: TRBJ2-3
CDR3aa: CASSITILSTDTQYF
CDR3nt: TGTGCCAGCAGTATAACGATACTCAGCACAGATACGCAGTATTTT

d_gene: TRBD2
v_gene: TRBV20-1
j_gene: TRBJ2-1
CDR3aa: CSASHGTSGYNEQFF
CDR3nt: TGCAGTGCTAGTCACGGGACTAGCGGTTACAATGAGCAGTTCTTC

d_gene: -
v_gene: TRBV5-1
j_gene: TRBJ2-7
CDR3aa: CASSLAGNLLYEQYF
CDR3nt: TGCGCCAGCAGCTTGGCCGGGAATCTACTCTACGAGCAGTACTTC

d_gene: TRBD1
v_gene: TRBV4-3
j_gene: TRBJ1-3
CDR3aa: CASSPGTGSGNTIYF
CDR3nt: TGCGCCAGCAGCCCCGGGACAGGGTCTGGAAACACCATATATTTT

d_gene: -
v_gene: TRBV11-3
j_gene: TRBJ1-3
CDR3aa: CASNVVGSGNTIYF
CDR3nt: TGTGCCAGCAACGTAGTCGGCTCTGGAAACACCATATATTTT

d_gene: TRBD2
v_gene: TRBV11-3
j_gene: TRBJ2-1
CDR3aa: CASSSVGLAGVGEQFF
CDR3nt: TGTGCCAGCAGCTCGGTCGGGCTAGCGGGAGTCGGTGAGCAGTTCTTC

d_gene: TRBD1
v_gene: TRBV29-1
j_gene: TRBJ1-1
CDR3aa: CSVVRMGTASMNTEAFF
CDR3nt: TGCAGCGTTGTACGAATGGGGACAGCCTCGATGAACACTGAAGCTTTCTTT

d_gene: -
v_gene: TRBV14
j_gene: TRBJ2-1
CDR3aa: CASRLRSGTRNEQFF
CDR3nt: TGTGCCAGCAGATTAAGGTCCGGGACTCGGAATGAGCAGTTCTTC

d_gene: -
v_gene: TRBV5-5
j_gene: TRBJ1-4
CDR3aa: CASSLAGSEKLFF
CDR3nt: TGTGCCAGCAGCTTGGCTGGGAGCGAAAAACTGTTTTTT

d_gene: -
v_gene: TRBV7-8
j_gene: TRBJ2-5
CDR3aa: CASSLVRGAPLETQYF
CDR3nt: TGTGCCAGCAGCTTAGTACGGGGGGCGCCTTTGGAGACCCAGTACTTC

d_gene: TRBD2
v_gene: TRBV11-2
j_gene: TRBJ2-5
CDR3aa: CASSFIPGTSGQETQYF
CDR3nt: TGTGCCAGCAGCTTCATTCCCGGGACTAGCGGACAAGAGACCCAGTACTTC

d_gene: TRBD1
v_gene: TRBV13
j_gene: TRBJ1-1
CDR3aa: CASRVQGAPPEAFF
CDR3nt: TGTGCCAGCAGAGTACAGGGGGCGCCTCCTGAAGCTTTCTTT

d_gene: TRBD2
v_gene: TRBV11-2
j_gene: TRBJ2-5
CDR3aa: CASSTTSGRAPETQYF
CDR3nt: TGTGCCAGCAGCACGACTAGCGGGAGGGCCCCGGAGACCCAGTACTTC